The 14 T cell receptor beta chains below all came from one sample that was sequenced in a study of cytomegalovirus exposure and HLA in healthy donors. Researchers ran the PCR with 60 Vbeta and 13 Jbeta primers. The assay was immunoSEQ multiplex PCR, and TCRdb's table has in-frame clones only and misses some. The sample yields roughly 170,000 clones, about four fifths seen once. The specimen sequenced was PBMCs. The receptors come from a young man in good health and CMV-seronegative.

This chain links TRBV29-1 with TRBJ2-2; 11 bases match TRBD2. CDR1 SQVTM and CDR2 ANQGSEA come from the germline V gene. The V and J ends lost 7 bases and 5 bases, in that order; junction bases with no gene match: 6. The length of the CDR3 is 14 residues. The CDR3 region is CSATGLAGTGELFF. In DNA, the CDR3 is TGCAGCGCCACTGGACTAGCGGGTACCGGGGAGCTGTTTTTT.

This clone appeared a single time. The J gene is TRBJ1-1, the V gene TRBV4-1; possible D gene TRBD1, 5 bases. From germline, CDR1 is MGHRA and CDR2 YSYEKL. The CDR3 is 16 residues long. Between the trimmed V and J ends, which lost 0 bases and 0 bases, there was a span of 11 bases. The CDR3 DNA reads as TGCGCCAGCAGCCAAGATAGCGGCAGGGTGAACACTGAAGCTTTCTTT. It is translated as CASSQDSGRVNTEAFF.

The rearrangement links TRBV27 to TRBJ2-3, with D possibly TRBD1 on 5 matching bases. Trimming pared 1 base from V and 0 bases from J, leaving 14 bases between. The CDR3 is 17 amino acids. Germline V lookup: CDR1 MNHEY, CDR2 SMNVEV (reference sequence). Written as DNA, the CDR3 is TGTGCCAGCAGTTTATTAGGGGCGGCGACTAGCACAGATACGCAGTATTTT. Protein product: CASSLLGAATSTDTQYF.

V and J are TRBV6-6 and TRBJ2-5; no clear D gene. Germline V gives CDR1 MNHNY, CDR2 SVGAGI (reference sequence). V was pared by 2 bases and J by 3 bases, with 4 bases between. The CDR3 is 12 amino acids. The CDR3 nucleotides read TGTGCCAGCAGTTACCTCGAAGAGACCCAGTACTTC. Encoded protein: CASSYLEETQYF.

CDR3 sequence reads: CASSLGTSGLSYEQYF. CDR3 coding DNA: TGTGCCAGCAGCTTAGGGACTAGCGGTCTCTCCTACGAGCAGTACTTC. The chain carries TRBV7-6 and TRBJ2-7; 10 bases agree with TRBD2. V shed 1 base, J shed 0 bases, and the junction held 3 bases outside the gene matches. The CDR3 is made up of 16 amino acids. The germline V gene encodes CDR1 SGHVS and CDR2 FNYEAQ.

The rearrangement links TRBV2 to TRBJ2-5; the D gene is possibly TRBD1 (6 bases). With 6 bases removed from V and 5 bases from J, the gap between germline ends came to 16 bases. Germline assignment: CDR1 SNHLY and CDR2 FYNNEI. CDR3 length: 14 residues. The CDR3 protein is CASSRDTYAETQYF. The CDR3 coding sequence is TGTGCCAGCAGCCGGGACACCTACGCTGAGACCCAGTACTTC.

V is TRBV4-3 and J is TRBJ1-3, with a tentative D call TRBD1 (5 bases). V was pared by 6 bases and J by 1 base, with 13 bases between. Germline loops: CDR1 LGHNA, CDR2 YSLEER. This CDR3 is 15 amino acids long. For the CDR3, the DNA is TGCGCCAGCAGTCCCAACCAGGGATCTGGAAACACCATATATTTT. Its translation: CASSPNQGSGNTIYF.

The rearrangement joins TRBV19 to TRBJ2-7; 7 nucleotides line up with TRBD1. Germline V gene lookup returns CDR1 LNHDA and CDR2 SQIVND (reference sequence). V lost 3 bases and J lost 7; bases outside the gene matches: 15. This CDR3 is built from 16 residues. This chain's CDR3 is CASSMGTVQGFSEQYF. CDR3 DNA sequence: TGTGCCAGTAGTATGGGGACAGTTCAGGGATTTAGTGAGCAGTACTTC.

This clone was counted between two and nine times. The rearrangement joins TRBV10-3 to TRBJ2-1; 9 bases agree with TRBD2. The germline CDR1 and CDR2 sequences are ENHRY and SYGVKD. Losses at the gene ends were 2 bases for V and 12 bases for J; bases not matched to a gene: 23. This CDR3 has 19 residues. CDR3 sequence (DNA): TGTGCCATCAGTGAGAATCTGGCCCCCGGGACTAGCACTACAATGAGGCAGTTCTTC. It encodes CAISENLAPGTSTTMRQFF.

The chain employs TRBV10-3 and TRBJ2-7; 7 bases map to TRBD2. The CDR3 sequence is 15 residues long. J gave up 3 bases and V 4 bases, and 9 bases lay outside the gene matches. Germline loops: CDR1 ENHRY, CDR2 SYGVKD. CDR3 protein: CAISGGGAANYEQYF. The CDR3 region has the DNA TGTGCCATCAGTGGCGGGGGAGCGGCCAACTACGAGCAGTACTTC.

The J gene is TRBJ2-5, the V gene TRBV10-1, with TRBD2 matching over 9 bases. V dropped 3 bases and J dropped 7; count of bases not matched to a gene: 9. CDR1 is WNHNN, CDR2 SYGVQD, per germline (reference sequence). The CDR3 is 15 residues long. CDR3 DNA: TGCGCCAGCAGTGACGGTCTAGCGGGGCTTGGGACCCAGTACTTC. Its translation is CASSDGLAGLGTQYF.

V gene TRBV7-2 combines with J gene TRBJ2-7; 7 bases align to TRBD1. The V gene's germline CDR1 is SGHTA and CDR2 FQGNSA. This CDR3 has 16 residues. J lost 3 bases, V lost 4 bases, and 12 bases had no gene match. CDR3: CASSSPPGTVYYEQYF. The CDR3, as DNA: TGTGCCAGCAGCTCCCCCCCGGGGACAGTTTACTACGAGCAGTACTTC.

The chain carries TRBV4-1 and TRBJ2-1; 9 positions agree with TRBD2. Per the germline V gene, CDR1 is MGHRA and CDR2 is YSYEKL. The CDR3 covers 17 residues. The junction had 8 bases not matched to a gene; V was cut back by 0 bases and J by 5 bases. As DNA, the CDR3 is TGCGCCAGCAGCCAAGATGAAGGGACTAGCAGAAACAATGAGCAGTTCTTC. This translates into CASSQDEGTSRNNEQFF.

This chain connects TRBV6-6 to TRBJ2-2; TRBD2 matches 7 bases. Trimming cost V 3 bases and J 5 bases; bases outside gene matches: 9. Per germline, CDR1 MNHNY and CDR2 SVGAGI (reference sequence). The CDR3 totals 16 residues. The CDR3 loop is CASSYYVGGETGELFF. Here the CDR3 DNA reads TGTGCCAGCAGTTATTACGTGGGGGGGGAAACCGGGGAGCTGTTTTTT.